This T cell receptor beta chain was sequenced during a study of Ad26.COV2.S vaccination and SARS-CoV-2 variants. The method was immunoSEQ multiplex PCR; TCRdb's version includes in-frame clones alone and lacks a portion of them. This sample has some 270,000 clones; about 83% occur once, and the top ten carry less than 3.5%. Whole-study findings and limits: Reported post-vaccination CD8+ and CD4+ T cell responses to spike showed substantial breadth.

As for this clone: Its specificity is not known.

Treatment denoted: roughly 19 received Ad26.COV2.S at low or high dose, single or two shots; roughly five received placebo; per-sample allocation not given. Samples analyzed were those drawn on day 63 after the first vaccine or placebo injection. The clonotype comes from a person between 18 and 59 years old who received the Ad26.COV2.S COVID-19 vaccine or a placebo. The material sequenced was peripheral blood, taken in a trial of Ad26.COV2.S vaccine versus placebo.

CDR3 DNA: TGTGCCAGCAGCTTAGATCTAGCGGGAGCCCGAAGGAGCAATGAGCAGTTCTTC. Amino acid sequence: CASSLDLAGARRSNEQFF. This sequence joins TRBV7-6 and TRBJ2-1; 10 bases fit TRBD2. V lost 1 base to trimming and J lost 6 bases; unmatched junction nucleotides: 12. CDR3 length: 18 amino acids. Germline CDR1 is SGHVS and CDR2 is FNYEAQ.